Below are 28 T cell receptor beta chains sequenced from a single sample in a study of graft-versus-host responses after intestinal transplantation. Assay used: immunoSEQ multiplex PCR; TCRdb lists only in-frame clones, some missing. The sample records about 9,100 clones, 25% to 35% being singletons. Researchers placed roughly 200,000 CFSE-labeled responder cells in culture with roughly 200,000 irradiated, violet-dye-labeled stimulator cells. This specimen consisted of alloreactive CD8+ T cells from a mixed lymphocyte reaction culture, obtained before intestinal transplant. Subset specified: CFSE-low proliferating T cells sorted from roughly 6-day pre-transplant mixed lymphocyte reaction (GvH or HvG direction). The receptors here all came from a human patient who received an intestinal transplant.

This clone was counted once. The chain carries TRBV12-5 and TRBJ1-2; possible D gene TRBD1, 6 bases. CDR1 and CDR2 from the germline V gene are LGHNT and FRNRAP. This CDR3 region has 15 residues. V dropped 1 base and J dropped 8 bases, with 17 bases sitting between them. The CDR3 DNA is TGTGCTAGTGGTTTGGGGGGAGGGGGGTCGGAAGGCTACACCTTC. As protein: CASGLGGGGSEGYTF.

The chain employs TRBV27 and TRBJ2-1; D gene unclear. Germline CDR1 reads MNHEY; CDR2 reads SMNVEV (reference sequence). V lost 6 bases and J 3 bases, leaving 9 bases between the germline ends. CDR3 length equals 13 residues. CDR3 DNA sequence: TGTGCCAGCAGCAACTCGTACTACAATGAGCAGTTCTTC. Translating gives CASSNSYYNEQFF.

This clone appeared a few times. This sequence joins TRBV6-5 and TRBJ2-7; 9 positions match TRBD1. J gave up 2 bases and V 3 bases, and 2 bases lay outside the gene matches. There are 14 residues in the CDR3. CDR1 is MNHEY, CDR2 SVGAGI, per germline. This CDR3 is CASSYGDRAYEQYF. In DNA, the CDR3 is TGTGCCAGCAGTTATGGGGACAGGGCCTACGAGCAGTACTTC.

This clone is classed as medium-sized. The DNA for the CDR3 is TGTGCCAGCAGTGAAGCGGGCAGGGAATACAATGAGCAGTTCTTC. Its protein is CASSEAGREYNEQFF. The chain has TRBV2 and TRBJ2-1; D is perhaps TRBD1 (5 bases). This CDR3 has 15 residues. With 0 bases removed from V and 4 bases from J, the gap between germline ends came to 10 bases. The V gene's germline CDR1 is SNHLY and CDR2 FYNNEI.

This rearrangement joins TRBV11-2 to TRBJ2-5; 7 bases line up with TRBD2. Germline V gene data show CDR1 as SGHAT and CDR2 as FQNNGV. The V segment lost 0 bases and the J segment 7 bases; nucleotides outside the gene matches: 20. CDR3 length: 19 amino acids. The CDR3 coding sequence is TGTGCCAGCAGCTTAGAGCAACTAACCTGGCGGGGGATGGGGGGGACCCAGTACTTC. Amino acid sequence: CASSLEQLTWRGMGGTQYF.

CDR3: CASSTTPNTEAFF. The CDR3 DNA reads TGTGCCAGTAGTACCACACCGAACACTGAAGCTTTCTTT. This chain connects TRBV19 to TRBJ1-1, with D unresolved. Per the germline V gene, CDR1 is LNHDA and CDR2 is SQIVND (reference sequence). V gave up 4 bases and J gave up 1 base, with 7 bases separating them. The CDR3 totals 13 residues.

This clone was counted a few times. The chain is built from TRBV5-6 and TRBJ1-1; the D gene is possibly TRBD1 (5 bases). V lost 0 bases to trimming and J lost 6 bases, with 9 bases between them. The CDR3 sequence is 13 residues long. Germline CDR1 SGHDT, CDR2 YYEEEE. This CDR3 is CASSLVGVPEAFF. CDR3 nucleotide sequence: TGTGCCAGCAGCTTGGTAGGGGTCCCTGAAGCTTTCTTT.

This clone qualifies as medium-sized (0.01 to 0.1%). The V gene is TRBV5-4, the J gene TRBJ2-7; the match to TRBD2 covers 7 bases. CDR1 is SGHNT, CDR2 YYREEE, per germline (reference sequence). Unmatched junction bases numbered 3, after V lost 4 bases and J lost 2 bases. The CDR3 runs to 13 residues. CDR3 sequence (DNA): TGTGCCAGCAGCCCGGGGGGTGCCTACGAGCAGTACTTC. This codes for CASSPGGAYEQYF.

This clone was seen just once. The chain recombines TRBV4-2 with TRBJ2-4, with 8 bases identical to TRBD1. In germline, CDR1 is LGHNA, CDR2 YNFKEQ. The CDR3 totals 14 residues. V dropped 5 bases and J dropped 8; count of bases not matched to a gene: 8. The CDR3 DNA reads TGTGCCAGCAGCGGTCGGACAGGGATCGACATTCAGTACTTC. Its translation: CASSGRTGIDIQYF.

V usage is TRBV9 and J usage is TRBJ2-7, with D tentatively TRBD2 (7 bases). With 0 bases removed from V and 2 bases from J, the gap between germline ends came to 9 bases. The CDR3 is 14 amino acids. Germline V gives CDR1 SGDLS, CDR2 YYNGEE. The CDR3 nucleotides read TGTGCCAGCAGCGTAGAGGGGGGGGCCTACGAGCAGTACTTC. Amino acids: CASSVEGGAYEQYF.

This clone appeared a single time. The chain carries TRBV5-1 and TRBJ2-7; weak D call: TRBD2 (5 bases). In germline, CDR1 is SGHRS, CDR2 YFSETQ. This CDR3 is 15 amino acids long. Trimming cost V 0 bases and J 3 bases, with 13 bases left between them. This chain's CDR3 is CASSLGEYSFYEQYF. CDR3 DNA sequence: TGCGCCAGCAGCTTGGGGGAGTACAGCTTCTACGAGCAGTACTTC.

The table lists this clone with a count of one. The chain couples TRBV2 to TRBJ2-5; 8 bases fit TRBD2. Germline V lookup: CDR1 SNHLY, CDR2 FYNNEI. V dropped 8 bases and J dropped 2; count of bases not matched to a gene: 4. CDR3 length equals 13 residues. The CDR3 sequence is CASFGGVQETQYF. CDR3 DNA sequence: TGTGCCAGCTTCGGGGGGGTACAAGAGACCCAGTACTTC.

This clone has more than one count but fewer than ten. The chain employs TRBV6-5 and TRBJ1-5; D is undetermined. Deletions cut 0 bases from V and 6 bases from J, with 9 bases between. The CDR3 consists of 14 residues. Germline V gene data show CDR1 as MNHEY and CDR2 as SVGAGI. The CDR3 DNA is TGTGCCAGCAGTTACTCGGAGACGGGTCAGCCCCAGCATTTT. Translating gives CASSYSETGQPQHF.

This clone was recorded a few times. The rearrangement uses TRBV6-6 and TRBJ2-1, with TRBD2 matching 7 bases. V was pared by 2 bases and J by 7 bases, with 2 bases of the junction left unmatched. The CDR3 spans 13 residues. Germline CDR1 is MNHNY and CDR2 is SVGAGI (reference sequence). CDR3 in DNA: TGTGCCAGCAGTTACGGGGGGGGGAATGAGCAGTTCTTC. Its protein product is CASSYGGGNEQFF.

This rearrangement joins TRBV5-4 to TRBJ2-5; a weak D match, TRBD1 (6 bases). CDR1 SGHNT and CDR2 YYREEE come from the germline V gene (reference sequence). V lost 0 bases, J lost 5 bases, and 14 bases lay in between. CDR3 length equals 15 residues. The CDR3 nucleotides are TGTGCCAGCAGCTTGGTTCCAGGGGCGGCGGAGACCCAGTACTTC. This gives the protein CASSLVPGAAETQYF.

This clone was detected a few times. This chain uses TRBV6-1 with TRBJ1-5; D is unresolved. Germline CDR1 is MNHNS and CDR2 is SASEGT. The V gene lost 4 bases and the J gene lost 3 bases, with 10 bases spanning the gap. CDR3 size: 14 residues. The DNA of the CDR3 is TGTGCCAGCAGTGCGGGGTGGGACAATCAGCCCCAGCATTTT. It is translated as CASSAGWDNQPQHF.

This clone was seen only a few times. The chain has TRBV27 and TRBJ2-7; possibly TRBD1 for D (6 bases). CDR1 is MNHEY and CDR2 is SMNVEV in the germline V gene (reference sequence). The CDR3 runs 13 residues. The V end was cut by 3 bases, the J end by 2 bases, with 8 bases between. The CDR3 DNA sequence: TGTGCCAGCAGTTTGGCAGGGGCCTACGAGCAGTACTTC. Amino acids: CASSLAGAYEQYF.

The gene calls are TRBV2 and TRBJ2-7; D gene uncertain. Trimming pared 7 bases from V and 4 bases from J, leaving 14 bases between. This CDR3 region has 13 residues. Germline CDR1 reads SNHLY; CDR2 reads FYNNEI. The CDR3 DNA follows: TGTGCCAGCAACCCCCCGCTGGAGTACGAGCAGTACTTC. Protein sequence: CASNPPLEYEQYF.

V and J are TRBV4-1 and TRBJ1-1, with 7 nucleotides matching TRBD1. Germline values: CDR1 MGHRA, CDR2 YSYEKL. The CDR3 totals 16 residues. Trimming at V came to 3 bases and at J to 2 bases, leaving 9 bases not matched to a gene. CDR3 loop: CASSHKSGQLNTEAFF. The CDR3 DNA is TGCGCCAGCAGCCATAAATCGGGACAGCTTAACACTGAAGCTTTCTTT.

CDR3 sequence: CASSRWSGTNEKLFF. CDR3 DNA sequence: TGTGCCAGTAGTAGATGGAGCGGTACTAATGAAAAACTGTTTTTT. The V and J genes are TRBV19 and TRBJ1-4, with unresolved D. Germline loops: CDR1 LNHDA, CDR2 SQIVND (reference sequence). The length of the CDR3 is 15 residues. V was trimmed by 4 bases and J by 2 bases, leaving 11 bases between them.

The chain links TRBV5-6 to TRBJ2-2, with no clear D. From germline, CDR1 is SGHDT and CDR2 YYEEEE. The CDR3 runs 13 residues. Trimming left V 4 bases short and J 6 bases short, with 10 bases between. This chain's CDR3 is CASSPRLSGELFF. The CDR3 region has the DNA TGTGCCAGCAGCCCCCGACTGTCCGGGGAGCTGTTTTTT.

The rearrangement uses TRBV9 and TRBJ2-3; maybe TRBD1 (5 bases). Germline V gene lookup returns CDR1 SGDLS and CDR2 YYNGEE. The ends were cut back, 0 bases at V and 2 bases at J, with 13 bases in the middle. The CDR3 sequence is 16 residues long. This chain's CDR3 is CASSVEAGHYTDTQYF. The CDR3 DNA reads as TGTGCCAGCAGCGTAGAGGCAGGGCATTACACAGATACGCAGTATTTT.

CDR3 DNA: TGTGCCAGCAGTTCAGGACAGATTGAAGCTTTCTTT. Protein: CASSSGQIEAFF. This chain joins TRBV6-5 and TRBJ1-1; perhaps TRBD1 as D (6 bases). Germline CDR1 MNHEY, CDR2 SVGAGI. The CDR3 is 12 amino acids. The V and J ends lost 4 bases and 7 bases respectively, with 10 bases between them.

V gene TRBV6-5 combines with J gene TRBJ1-2; possibly TRBD1 for D (5 bases). CDR1 is MNHEY, CDR2 SVGAGI, per germline. V lost 5 bases and J lost 4, with 14 bases in between. The CDR3 is 14 amino acids. This CDR3 is CASSPWGSPYGYTF. In DNA form, the CDR3 reads TGTGCCAGCAGTCCATGGGGCAGCCCCTATGGCTACACCTTC.

The chain has TRBV10-2 and TRBJ2-5, with a possible D match to TRBD2 (5 bases). Germline CDR1 is WSHSY and CDR2 is SAAADI. The V and J ends lost 10 bases and 3 bases respectively, with 15 bases between them. The CDR3 has 13 residues. CDR3 residues: CANSRRKKETQYF. The CDR3 region has the DNA TGCGCCAACAGCCGGAGGAAGAAAGAGACCCAGTACTTC.

This clone was detected only a few times. In DNA form, the CDR3 reads TGTGCCAGCAGCTTAGGGCCCGGGGAGCTGTTTTTT. Translated, it gives CASSLGPGELFF. The chain combines TRBV7-9 with TRBJ2-2; D not certain. In germline, CDR1 is SEHNR, CDR2 FQNEAQ (reference sequence). The CDR3 is made up of 12 amino acids. Trimming removed 1 base at V and 6 bases at J, with 3 bases between.

This clone appeared a few times. The chain links TRBV7-9 to TRBJ2-3; maybe TRBD1 (6 bases). The germline V and J ends were trimmed by 8 bases and 4 bases, with 13 bases remaining between them. Germline assignment: CDR1 SEHNR and CDR2 FQNEAQ (reference sequence). CDR3 length: 13 amino acids. This CDR3 is CASHQGRADTQYF. The CDR3 coding sequence is TGTGCCAGCCACCAGGGGAGAGCAGATACGCAGTATTTT.

The gene calls are TRBV7-3 and TRBJ2-1, with 11 bases identical to TRBD2. The trim removed 5 bases at V and 8 bases at J, leaving 8 bases unmatched. The CDR3 sequence is 15 residues long. The germline V gene encodes CDR1 SGHTA and CDR2 FQGTGA. The CDR3 DNA reads as TGTGCCAGCAGCATTAGCGGGGGGGCGGTCGATGAGCAGTTCTTC. Translated: CASSISGGAVDEQFF. The variable domain in full, completed from reference TRBV7-3 and TRBJ2-1, reads GAGVSQTPSNKVTEKGKYVELRCDPISGHTALYWYRQSLGQGPEFLIYFQGTGAADDSGLPNDRFFAVRPEGSVSTLKIQRTERGDSAVYLCASSISGGAVDEQFFGPGTRLTVL.